The rows below give T cell receptor beta chains drawn from one sample of a study of low-dose radiotherapy and immunotherapy resistance in tumors. From the reads, TCRdb called clonotypes with MiXCR, one entry per CDR3 protein. Found here are 60,000 to 90,000 distinct CDR3 sequences, roughly 31% of them singletons; the top ten hold approximately 10%. The material sequenced was PBMCs, taken before treatment. Receptors originate from a female donor with ovarian cancer. The CDR3 runs from the conserved cysteine through the conserved F or W. A D gene is named only where the DNA matches it firmly. Clone size is not always given. Where it is, it says once, few, many or a class for expanded clones.

v_gene	d_gene	j_gene	abundance	CDR3aa	CDR3nt
TRBV28	NA	TRBJ2-3	many	CASTMGGSTDTQYF	TGTGCCAGCACCATGGGGGGATCCACAGATACGCAGTATTTT
TRBV18	TRBD2	TRBJ2-5	NA	CASSSGLAQETQYF	TGTGCCAGCTCATCAGGACTAGCGCAAGAGACCCAGTACTTC
TRBV7-9	TRBD2	TRBJ2-1	many	CASSLTSGSGYNEQFF	TGTGCCAGCAGCCTTACTAGCGGGAGCGGCTACAATGAGCAGTTCTTC
TRBV5-4	TRBD1	TRBJ1-4	many	CASSDIGRGPEKLFF	TGTGCCAGCAGCGACATAGGGAGGGGGCCTGAAAAACTGTTTTTT
TRBV29-1	NA	TRBJ2-7	NA	CSVQDGSYEQYF	TGCAGCGTCCAGGACGGGTCCTACGAGCAGTACTTC
TRBV28	TRBD2	TRBJ2-1	few	CASTSSGRHNEQFF	TGTGCCAGCACCTCTAGCGGGAGACACAATGAGCAGTTCTTC
TRBV24-1	TRBD1	TRBJ2-1	NA	CATSVRTGYSDEQFF	TGTGCCACCAGTGTAAGGACAGGTTATTCCGATGAGCAGTTCTTC
TRBV12-3/TRBV12-4	NA	TRBJ2-5	NA	CASSLGQGSETQYF	TGTGCCAGCAGTTTGGGGCAGGGTTCGGAGACCCAGTACTTC
TRBV5-1	NA	TRBJ1-2	NA	CASSLVGGGFGYTF	TGCGCCAGCAGCTTGGTGGGGGGGGGCTTTGGCTACACCTTC
TRBV20-1	NA	TRBJ1-5	many	CSATGVKSNQPQHF	TGCAGTGCTACAGGGGTAAAGAGCAATCAGCCCCAGCATTTT
TRBV5-1	TRBD2	TRBJ2-3	NA	CASRSSGSRTDTQYF	TGCGCCAGCAGAAGTAGCGGGAGTCGGACAGATACGCAGTATTTT
TRBV28	NA	TRBJ1-2	NA	CASSLAATNYGYTF	TGTGCCAGCAGTTTGGCAGCGACTAACTATGGCTACACCTTC
TRBV20-1	TRBD2	TRBJ2-1	once	CSAPRRQGLAGYNEQFF	TGCAGTGCTCCGAGGCGTCAGGGACTAGCGGGCTACAATGAGCAGTTCTTC
TRBV2	TRBD1	TRBJ1-3	NA	CASSVARQGNTIYF	TGTGCCAGCAGTGTGGCGAGACAGGGGAACACCATATATTTT
TRBV28	NA	TRBJ1-2	many	CASSTGPRGYTF	TGTGCCAGCAGTACCGGTCCTCGTGGCTACACCTTC
TRBV18	TRBD2	TRBJ2-2	many	CASSPGLAGASNTGELFF	TGTGCCAGCTCACCGGGACTAGCGGGGGCTTCGAACACCGGGGAGCTGTTTTTT
TRBV27	TRBD1	TRBJ1-1	many	CASSFGTGTNTEAFF	TGTGCCAGCAGTTTCGGGACAGGGACTAACACTGAAGCTTTCTTT
TRBV7-2	NA	TRBJ2-1	many	CASSVGQFNEQFF	TGTGCCAGCAGCGTAGGACAGTTCAATGAGCAGTTCTTC
TRBV6-2/TRBV6-3	TRBD1	TRBJ1-5	many	CASSQRGQGGRLGNQPQHF	TGTGCCAGCAGTCAGAGGGGACAGGGAGGGCGGTTGGGCAATCAGCCCCAGCATTTT
TRBV3-1	TRBD2	TRBJ2-5	NA	CASSQVLAGGAGETQYF	TGTGCCAGCAGCCAAGTTCTAGCGGGAGGGGCCGGGGAGACCCAGTACTTC
TRBV6-2/TRBV6-3	NA	TRBJ1-1	many	CASSYLQNSEAFF	TGTGCCAGCAGTTACCTACAAAATTCTGAAGCTTTCTTT
TRBV15	TRBD1	TRBJ2-5	many	CATSIDRAAQETQYF	TGTGCCACCAGCATCGACAGGGCGGCCCAAGAGACCCAGTACTTC
TRBV12-3/TRBV12-4	NA	TRBJ1-6	few	CASSFGTQRESPLHF	TGTGCCAGCAGTTTCGGGACCCAGCGGGAATCACCCCTCCACTTT
TRBV15	NA	TRBJ2-5	NA	CATSRANGQETQYF	TGTGCCACCAGCAGAGCAAACGGCCAAGAGACCCAGTACTTC
TRBV12-5	NA	TRBJ2-1	NA	CASGSDWSNEQFF	TGTGCTAGTGGTTCAGACTGGTCCAATGAGCAGTTCTTC
TRBV30	NA	TRBJ2-2	many	CAWTSGPMGGELFF	TGTGCCTGGACCTCTGGCCCGATGGGCGGGGAGCTGTTTTTT
TRBV20-1	TRBD2	TRBJ2-2	many	CSAPTSGGPSNTGELFF	TGCAGTGCTCCGACTAGCGGGGGGCCCTCCAACACCGGGGAGCTGTTTTTT
TRBV5-1	NA	TRBJ1-2	many	CASSLALPEYGYTF	TGCGCCAGCAGCTTGGCGCTCCCCGAATATGGCTACACCTTC
TRBV11-3	TRBD2	TRBJ2-1	many	CASSPDSLAGFGEQFF	TGTGCCAGCAGCCCCGACAGTCTAGCGGGATTCGGTGAGCAGTTCTTC
TRBV9	TRBD2	TRBJ2-3	many	CASSPRRTSGGIGTDTQYF	TGTGCCAGCAGCCCACGGCGGACTAGCGGGGGGATCGGCACAGATACGCAGTATTTT
TRBV4-1	NA	TRBJ2-3	many	CASSQKGTSTDTQYF	TGCGCCAGCAGCCAAAAGGGAACTAGCACAGATACGCAGTATTTT
TRBV20-1	TRBD2	TRBJ2-5	many	CSARGGLANYQETQYF	TGCAGTGCTAGAGGAGGACTAGCGAACTACCAAGAGACCCAGTACTTC
TRBV20-1	NA	TRBJ2-1	many	CSARTTGTDGEQFF	TGCAGTGCCCGAACAACAGGGACGGACGGAGAGCAGTTCTTC
TRBV5-1	NA	TRBJ2-3	once	CASSSERKASTDTQYF	TGCGCCAGCAGCAGCGAGCGGAAAGCTAGCACAGATACGCAGTATTTT
TRBV5-6	NA	TRBJ2-1	many	CASFIFYYSYNEQFF	TGTGCCAGCTTCATTTTTTACTACTCCTACAATGAGCAGTTCTTC
TRBV14	TRBD1	TRBJ2-1	many	CASSQDWDRHNEQFF	TGTGCCAGCAGCCAAGATTGGGACAGGCACAATGAGCAGTTCTTC
TRBV28	NA	TRBJ2-7	many	CASSFEESYEQYF	TGTGCCAGCAGTTTCGAGGAAAGCTACGAGCAGTACTTC
TRBV15	TRBD2	TRBJ2-5	NA	CATSRLPPGGGAQGTQYF	TGTGCCACCAGCAGACTACCTCCCGGCGGGGGGGCGCAGGGGACCCAGTACTTC
TRBV29-1	TRBD1	TRBJ2-7	many	CSVSTGTGQYEQYF	TGCAGCGTTTCGACGGGGACAGGGCAGTACGAGCAGTACTTC
TRBV20-1	NA	TRBJ2-7	NA	CSASRRDLPYEQYF	TGCAGTGCTAGTCGGCGGGACTTACCTTACGAGCAGTACTTC
TRBV7-2	TRBD1	TRBJ2-5	many	CASSFDRGLEETQYF	TGTGCCAGCAGCTTTGACAGGGGCCTTGAAGAGACCCAGTACTTC
TRBV6-4	NA	TRBJ2-4	NA	CASSDPENIQYF	TGTGCCAGCAGTGACCCCGAAAACATTCAGTACTTC
TRBV28	NA	TRBJ2-7	NA	CASSLIRTLSYEQYF	TGTGCCAGCAGTTTGATAAGAACCCTCTCCTACGAGCAGTACTTC
TRBV7-6	NA	TRBJ2-5	many	CASSLAEGETQYF	TGTGCCAGCAGCTTAGCCGAAGGGGAGACCCAGTACTTC
TRBV7-2	NA	TRBJ1-1	many	CASSLVRTVNTEAFF	TGTGCCAGCAGCTTAGTGAGGACGGTGAACACTGAAGCTTTCTTT